A selection of T cell receptor beta chains follows, all from one sample in a study of T cells after yellow fever vaccination. TCRdb reprocessed the 5' RACE reads with MiXCR, giving one entry per CDR3 protein. The sample carries 500,000 to 650,000 distinct CDR3 sequences, 9% to 15% recorded once. Source: PBMCs, taken on the day of the yellow fever booster vaccination. Every receptor here comes from a man aged 30-40 years who received the YFV17D yellow fever vaccine. Both conserved end residues are trimmed from each CDR3.

j_call,v_call,cdr3_aa
TRBJ2-7,TRBV15,ATSRDLGGLSSYEQY
TRBJ2-2,TRBV15,ATRGTGAGELF
TRBJ2-7,TRBV10-1,ASKERLAYEQY
TRBJ2-7,TRBV6-5,ASSSSGTGLSEQY
TRBJ2-1,TRBV7-8,ASSSGSYNEQF
TRBJ2-3,TRBV20-1,SARLAGGLDTQY
TRBJ2-1,TRBV12-3/TRBV12-4,ASSRTGLGSYNEQF
TRBJ1-1,TRBV7-2,ASSLGSPNEAF
TRBJ2-3,TRBV20-1,SATTISGNGRDTQY
TRBJ1-5,TRBV20-1,SAREGYSNQPQH
TRBJ2-7,TRBV6-5,ASSYGGAMGEQY
TRBJ1-5,TRBV28,ASSVANQPQH
TRBJ2-3,TRBV21-1,ASSKEGGERDKTDTQY
TRBJ1-1,TRBV7-9,ASSFSDSTEAF
TRBJ2-1,TRBV3-1,ASSQFGQGEF
TRBJ2-7,TRBV12-3/TRBV12-4,ASSSPSGPYEQY
TRBJ2-3,TRBV27,ASSLSGQGIGN
TRBJ2-2,TRBV6-1,ASRPTTSGRSTGELF
TRBJ2-7,TRBV12-3/TRBV12-4,ASSWSSGYEQY
TRBJ2-7,TRBV6-5,ASSYVAGTYEQY
TRBJ2-1,TRBV11-3,ASSLGRGREPYNEQF
TRBJ1-2,TRBV6-1,ASIRTASNYGYT
TRBJ2-5,TRBV5-1,ASSLEGRSGAQY
TRBJ2-7,TRBV30,AWRGGQGEQY
TRBJ2-3,TRBV24-1,ATSESGRERGTQY
TRBJ1-2,TRBV5-4,ASSGIYVIGSNYGYT
TRBJ2-1,TRBV12-3/TRBV12-4,ASRGLAGVSAYNEQF
TRBJ2-2,TRBV9,ASSVEVRSTGELF
TRBJ1-1,TRBV5-6,ASSLDPQGELAF
TRBJ2-1,TRBV20-1,SARVVSEGGLF
TRBJ2-1,TRBV6-4,ASSDSKSGERGLAFPEQF
TRBJ2-7,TRBV12-3/TRBV12-4,ASSFGRSLSYEQY
TRBJ2-1,TRBV20-1,SASINEQF
TRBJ1-6,TRBV19,ASSISGTGNSPLH
TRBJ2-5,TRBV10-3,AISSGDGGETQY
TRBJ1-5,TRBV7-2,ASSSASAFSNQPQH
TRBJ2-1,TRBV2,ASSYSGSSHEQF
TRBJ2-1,TRBV7-8,ASRGQVNEQF
TRBJ1-5,TRBV10-3,AIGRDVSYQPQH
TRBJ2-1,TRBV7-2,ASSISRDLNEQF
TRBJ2-5,TRBV20-1,SARDSAGGETQY
TRBJ1-1,TRBV3-1,ASSQLQGATEAF
TRBJ2-7,TRBV7-2,ASSLMAGVGEQY
TRBJ2-5,TRBV18,ASSPLRTGEETQY
TRBJ2-7,TRBV20-1,SARWLAGAPRDYEQY
TRBJ1-5,TRBV20-1,SAETSTVPGQPQH
TRBJ2-7,TRBV7-9,ASSLDREFYEQY
TRBJ2-2,TRBV29-1,SVENGGELF